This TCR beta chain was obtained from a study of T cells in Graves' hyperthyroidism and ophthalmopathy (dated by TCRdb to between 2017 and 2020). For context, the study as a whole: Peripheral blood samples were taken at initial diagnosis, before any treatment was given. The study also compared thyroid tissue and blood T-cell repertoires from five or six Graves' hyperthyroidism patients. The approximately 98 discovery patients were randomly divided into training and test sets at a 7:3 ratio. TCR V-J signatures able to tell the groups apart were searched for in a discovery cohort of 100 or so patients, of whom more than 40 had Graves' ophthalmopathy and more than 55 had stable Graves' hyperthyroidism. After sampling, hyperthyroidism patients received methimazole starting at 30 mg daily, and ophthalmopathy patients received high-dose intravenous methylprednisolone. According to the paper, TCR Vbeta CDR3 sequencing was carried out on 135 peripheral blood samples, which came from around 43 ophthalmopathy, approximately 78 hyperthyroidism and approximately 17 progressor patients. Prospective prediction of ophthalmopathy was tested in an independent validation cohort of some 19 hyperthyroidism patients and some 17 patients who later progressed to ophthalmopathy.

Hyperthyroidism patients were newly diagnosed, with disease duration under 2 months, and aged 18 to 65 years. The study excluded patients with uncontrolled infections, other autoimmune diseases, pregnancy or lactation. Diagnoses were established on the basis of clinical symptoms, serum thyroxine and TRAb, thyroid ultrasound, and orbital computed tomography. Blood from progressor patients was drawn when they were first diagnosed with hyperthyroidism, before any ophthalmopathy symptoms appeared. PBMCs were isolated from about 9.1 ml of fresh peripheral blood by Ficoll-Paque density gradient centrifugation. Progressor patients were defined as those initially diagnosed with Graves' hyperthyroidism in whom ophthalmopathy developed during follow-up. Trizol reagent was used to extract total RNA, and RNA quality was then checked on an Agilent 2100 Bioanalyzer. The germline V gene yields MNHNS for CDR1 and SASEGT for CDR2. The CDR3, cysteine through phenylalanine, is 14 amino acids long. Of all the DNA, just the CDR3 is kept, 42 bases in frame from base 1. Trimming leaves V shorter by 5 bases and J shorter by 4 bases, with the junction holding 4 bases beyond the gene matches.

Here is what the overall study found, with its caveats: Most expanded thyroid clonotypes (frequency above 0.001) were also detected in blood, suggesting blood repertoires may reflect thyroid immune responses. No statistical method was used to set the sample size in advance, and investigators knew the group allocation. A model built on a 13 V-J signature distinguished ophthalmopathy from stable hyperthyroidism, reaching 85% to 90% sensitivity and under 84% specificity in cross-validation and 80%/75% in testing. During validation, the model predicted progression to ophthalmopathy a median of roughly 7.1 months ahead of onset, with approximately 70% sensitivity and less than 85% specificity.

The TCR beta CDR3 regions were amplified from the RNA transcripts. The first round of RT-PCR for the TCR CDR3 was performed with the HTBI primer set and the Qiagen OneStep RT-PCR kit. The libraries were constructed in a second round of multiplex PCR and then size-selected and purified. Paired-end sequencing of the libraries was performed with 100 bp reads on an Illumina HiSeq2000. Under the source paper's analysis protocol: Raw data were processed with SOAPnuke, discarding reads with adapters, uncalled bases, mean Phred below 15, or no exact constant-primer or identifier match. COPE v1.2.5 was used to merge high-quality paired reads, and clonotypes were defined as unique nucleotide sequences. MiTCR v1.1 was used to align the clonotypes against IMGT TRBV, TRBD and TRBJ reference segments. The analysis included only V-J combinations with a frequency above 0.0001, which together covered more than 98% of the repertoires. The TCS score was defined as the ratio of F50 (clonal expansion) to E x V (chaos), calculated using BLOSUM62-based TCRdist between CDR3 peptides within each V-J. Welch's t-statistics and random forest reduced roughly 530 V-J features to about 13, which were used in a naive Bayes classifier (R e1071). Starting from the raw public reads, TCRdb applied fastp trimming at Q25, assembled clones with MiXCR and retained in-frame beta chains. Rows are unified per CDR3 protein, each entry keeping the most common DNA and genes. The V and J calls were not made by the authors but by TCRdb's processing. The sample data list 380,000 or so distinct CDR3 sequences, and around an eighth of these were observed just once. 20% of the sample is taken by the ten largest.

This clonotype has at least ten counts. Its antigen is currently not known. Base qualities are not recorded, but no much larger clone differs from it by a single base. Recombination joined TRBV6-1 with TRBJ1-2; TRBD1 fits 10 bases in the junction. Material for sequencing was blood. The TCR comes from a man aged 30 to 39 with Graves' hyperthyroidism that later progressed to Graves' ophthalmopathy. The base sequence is TGTGCCAGCAGTTGGACAGGGGGAGGCTATGGCTACACCTTC. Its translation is CASSWTGGGYGYTF.